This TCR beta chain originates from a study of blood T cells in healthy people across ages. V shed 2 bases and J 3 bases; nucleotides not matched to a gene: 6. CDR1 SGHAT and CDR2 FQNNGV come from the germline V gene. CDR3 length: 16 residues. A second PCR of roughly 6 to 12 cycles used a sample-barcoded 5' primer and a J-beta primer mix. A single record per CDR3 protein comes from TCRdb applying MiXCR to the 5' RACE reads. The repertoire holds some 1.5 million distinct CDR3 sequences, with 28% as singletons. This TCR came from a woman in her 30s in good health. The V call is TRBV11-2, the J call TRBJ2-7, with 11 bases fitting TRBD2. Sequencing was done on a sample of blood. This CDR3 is CASSLRVLAGVYEQYF. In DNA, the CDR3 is TGTGCCAGCAGCTTAAGGGTACTAGCGGGAGTCTACGAGCAGTACTTC.